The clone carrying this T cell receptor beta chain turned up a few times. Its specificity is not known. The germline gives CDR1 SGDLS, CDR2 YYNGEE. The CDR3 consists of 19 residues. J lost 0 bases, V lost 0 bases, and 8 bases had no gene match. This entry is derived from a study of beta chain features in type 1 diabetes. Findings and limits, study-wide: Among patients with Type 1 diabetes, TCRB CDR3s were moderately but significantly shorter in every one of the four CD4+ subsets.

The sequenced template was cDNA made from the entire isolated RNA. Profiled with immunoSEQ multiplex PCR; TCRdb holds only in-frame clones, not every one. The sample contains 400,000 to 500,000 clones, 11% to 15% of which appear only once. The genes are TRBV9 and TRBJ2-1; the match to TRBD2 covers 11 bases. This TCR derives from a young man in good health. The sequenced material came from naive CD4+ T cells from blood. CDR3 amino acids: CASSVASGRPSSSYNEQFF. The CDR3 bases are TGTGCCAGCAGCGTAGCTAGCGGGAGGCCATCGAGCTCCTACAATGAGCAGTTCTTC.